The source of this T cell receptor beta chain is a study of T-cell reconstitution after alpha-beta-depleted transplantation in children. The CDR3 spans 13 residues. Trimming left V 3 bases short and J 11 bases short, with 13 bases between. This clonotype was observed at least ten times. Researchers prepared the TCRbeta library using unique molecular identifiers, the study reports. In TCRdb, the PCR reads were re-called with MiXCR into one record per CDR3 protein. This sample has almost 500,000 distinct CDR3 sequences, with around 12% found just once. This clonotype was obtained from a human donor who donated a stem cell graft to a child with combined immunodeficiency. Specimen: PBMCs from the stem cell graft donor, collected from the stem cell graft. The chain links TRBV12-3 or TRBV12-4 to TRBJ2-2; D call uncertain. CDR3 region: CASSFIRSAELFF. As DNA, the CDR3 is TGTGCCAGCAGTTTCATCCGTTCCGCCGAGCTGTTTTTT.